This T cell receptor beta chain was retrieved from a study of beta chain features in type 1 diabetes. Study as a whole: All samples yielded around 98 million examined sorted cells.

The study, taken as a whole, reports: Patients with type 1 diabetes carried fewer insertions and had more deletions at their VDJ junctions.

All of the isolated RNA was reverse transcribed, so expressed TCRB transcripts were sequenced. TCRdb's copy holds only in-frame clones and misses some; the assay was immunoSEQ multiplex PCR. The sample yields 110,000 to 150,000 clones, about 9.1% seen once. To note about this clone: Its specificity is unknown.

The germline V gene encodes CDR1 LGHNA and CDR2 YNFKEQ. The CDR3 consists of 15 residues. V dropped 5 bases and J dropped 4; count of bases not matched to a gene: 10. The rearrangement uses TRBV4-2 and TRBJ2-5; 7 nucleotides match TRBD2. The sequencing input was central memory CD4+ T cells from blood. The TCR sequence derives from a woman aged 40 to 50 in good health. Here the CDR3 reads CASSLERASGETQYF. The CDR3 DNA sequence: TGTGCCAGCAGCTTGGAAAGGGCTAGCGGAGAGACCCAGTACTTC.